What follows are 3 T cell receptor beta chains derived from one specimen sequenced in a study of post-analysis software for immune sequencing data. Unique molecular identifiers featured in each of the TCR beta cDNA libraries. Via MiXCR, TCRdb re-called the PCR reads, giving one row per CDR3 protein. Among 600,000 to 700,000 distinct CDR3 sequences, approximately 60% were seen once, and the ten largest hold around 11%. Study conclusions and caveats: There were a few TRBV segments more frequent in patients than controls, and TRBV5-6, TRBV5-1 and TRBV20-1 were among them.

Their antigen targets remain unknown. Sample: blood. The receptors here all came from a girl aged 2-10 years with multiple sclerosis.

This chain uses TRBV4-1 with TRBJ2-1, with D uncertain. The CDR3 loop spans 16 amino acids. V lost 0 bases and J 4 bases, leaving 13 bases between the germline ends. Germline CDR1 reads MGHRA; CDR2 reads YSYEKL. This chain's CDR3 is CASSQEVGQLYNEQFF. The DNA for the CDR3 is TGCGCCAGCAGCCAAGAAGTAGGGCAGCTATACAATGAGCAGTTCTTC.

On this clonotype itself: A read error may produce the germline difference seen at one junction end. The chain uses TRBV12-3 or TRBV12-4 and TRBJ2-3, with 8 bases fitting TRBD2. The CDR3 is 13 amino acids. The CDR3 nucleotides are TGTGCCAGCAGTTTCGGGGGGGCAGATGCGCAATATTTT. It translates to CASSFGGADAQYF.

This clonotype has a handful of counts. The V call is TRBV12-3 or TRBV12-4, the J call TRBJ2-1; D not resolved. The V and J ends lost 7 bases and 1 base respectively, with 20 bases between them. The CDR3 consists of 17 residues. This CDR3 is CASNLTERYLSYNEQFF. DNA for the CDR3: TGTGCCAGCAACCTTACTGAGAGGTACCTATCCTACAATGAGCAGTTCTTC.